The 25 T cell receptor beta chains given below trace back to one sample, sequenced in a study of shared clonotypes between healthy human individuals. The assay was immunoSEQ multiplex PCR, and TCRdb's table has in-frame clones only and misses some. This table has about 480,000 clones, approximately 79% appearing once. The sample comprised PBMCs. The receptor set was obtained from a woman aged 40 to 50 in good health. Some clones in this sample may be carry-over from other donors' samples.

The chain is built from TRBV5-1 and TRBJ2-7; tentatively, D is TRBD2 (5 bases). The CDR3 is 14 amino acids. V lost 0 bases, J lost 1 base, and 8 bases lay in between. Germline lookup yields CDR1 SGHRS and CDR2 YFSETQ. CDR3: CASSLDSGSYEQYF. The DNA of the CDR3 is TGCGCCAGCAGCTTGGATTCGGGATCCTACGAGCAGTACTTC.

The J gene is TRBJ1-2, the V gene TRBV30; 9 bases align to TRBD1. The CDR3 sequence is 13 residues long. Trimming at V came to 1 base and at J to 8 bases, leaving 5 bases not matched to a gene. Germline assignment: CDR1 GTSNPN and CDR2 SVGIG (reference sequence). As DNA, the CDR3 is TGTGCCTGGAGTGCTTACAGGGGGCGAGGCTACACCTTC. Residues: CAWSAYRGRGYTF.

The V gene is TRBV12-5, the J gene TRBJ2-2; 10 nucleotides match TRBD2. The ends lost 2 bases at V and 5 bases at J; junction bases unmatched: 5. CDR1 and CDR2 (germline): LGHNT, FRNRAP. The CDR3 totals 16 residues. Here the CDR3 reads CASGLISGRFTGELFF. The CDR3 DNA follows: TGTGCTAGTGGTTTGATTAGCGGGAGGTTTACCGGGGAGCTGTTTTTT.

The chain uses TRBV11-2 and TRBJ1-4; no definite D call. The CDR3 sequence is 14 residues long. Germline V CDR1 and CDR2: SGHAT, FQNNGV. Trimming removed 3 bases from V and 8 bases from J, with 13 bases in between. The CDR3 spells CASSLGSFGEKLFF. In DNA, the CDR3 is TGTGCCAGCAGCTTGGGGAGCTTTGGGGAAAAACTGTTTTTT.

V gene TRBV15 combines with J gene TRBJ2-5, with D perhaps TRBD2 (6 bases). V lost 6 bases, J lost 4 bases, and 15 bases lay in between. There are 14 residues in the CDR3. Germline V gene lookup returns CDR1 LNHNV and CDR2 YYDKDF (reference sequence). The CDR3 DNA reads as TGTGCCACCAGTCCCGGGTACGGGGGAGAGACCCAGTACTTC. Amino acids: CATSPGYGGETQYF.

This chain joins TRBV4-1 and TRBJ1-4; the D gene is possibly TRBD1 (5 bases). Trimming stripped 1 base from V and 2 bases from J, with 8 bases between. There are 15 residues in the CDR3. Per the germline V gene, CDR1 is MGHRA and CDR2 is YSYEKL. The CDR3 here is CASSQGSGTNEKLFF. In DNA, the CDR3 is TGCGCCAGCAGCCAAGGGTCAGGGACTAATGAAAAACTGTTTTTT.

The chain uses TRBV4-2 and TRBJ1-4, with D possibly being TRBD1 (6 bases). The V and J ends lost 4 bases and 6 bases respectively, with 12 bases between them. Per germline, CDR1 LGHNA and CDR2 YNFKEQ. This CDR3 has 14 residues. In DNA, the CDR3 is TGTGCCAGCAGCCGGACAGTACCCGATGAAAAACTGTTTTTT. The encoded protein is CASSRTVPDEKLFF.

This clone was recorded a few times. CDR3 DNA: TGTGCCTTGGGGGCTGGGGATCAGCCCCAGCATTTT. Its protein product is CALGAGDQPQHF. The rearrangement joins TRBV30 to TRBJ1-5, with D possibly matching TRBD1 (6 bases). This CDR3 is built from 12 residues. Trimming took off 7 bases at V and 5 bases at J, with 12 bases between the two ends. The germline V gene has CDR1 GTSNPN and CDR2 SVGIG (reference sequence).

The chain employs TRBV5-4 and TRBJ2-1, with D unclear. Trimming removed 0 bases at V and 4 bases at J, with 5 bases between. The CDR3 consists of 13 residues. CDR1 is SGHNT, CDR2 YYREEE, per germline (reference sequence). The CDR3: CASSLGTYNEQFF. The DNA of the CDR3 is TGTGCCAGCAGCTTGGGCACGTACAATGAGCAGTTCTTC.

For the CDR3, the DNA is TGTGCCATCAGTGAATTACTAGGAAGCACAGATACGCAGTATTTT. As protein: CAISELLGSTDTQYF. The gene calls are TRBV10-3 and TRBJ2-3; possibly TRBD2 for D (5 bases). Germline loops: CDR1 ENHRY, CDR2 SYGVKD. The CDR3 is 15 amino acids. V dropped 3 bases and J dropped 0 bases, with 10 bases sitting between them.

This clone was seen a handful of times. The chain links TRBV27 to TRBJ2-6; D is ambiguous. With 6 bases removed from V and 4 bases from J, the gap between germline ends came to 10 bases. The CDR3 is 14 residues long. Germline assignment: CDR1 MNHEY and CDR2 SMNVEV (reference sequence). The CDR3, as DNA: TGTGCCAGCAGGGACCTCGAGGGGGCCAACGTCCTGACTTTC. Translating gives CASRDLEGANVLTF.

This chain links TRBV19 with TRBJ2-2; perhaps TRBD1 as D (6 bases). This CDR3 contains 13 residues. V lost 7 bases to trimming and J lost 5 bases, with 11 bases between them. Germline assignment: CDR1 LNHDA and CDR2 SQIVND (reference sequence). The CDR3 bases are TGTGCCAGTACCTCTCAGGGGACCGGGGAGCTGTTTTTT. Residues: CASTSQGTGELFF.

This rearrangement joins TRBV5-8 to TRBJ1-2; D not certain. Germline V gives CDR1 SGHTS, CDR2 YDEGEE. This CDR3 contains 14 residues. Trimming left V 0 bases short and J 8 bases short, with 14 bases between. The CDR3 is CASSLVLIFIGYTF. Written as DNA, the CDR3 is TGTGCCAGCAGCTTGGTACTGATTTTTATAGGCTACACCTTC.

This chain joins TRBV5-1 and TRBJ2-1, with 16 bases that match TRBD2. CDR3 length equals 16 residues. V was clipped by 4 bases and J by 9 bases; unmatched bases: 7. Germline CDR1 and CDR2: SGHRS and YFSETQ. DNA of the CDR3: TGCGCCAGCAGCGAGGGGACTAGCGGGAGGGCCAGTGAGCAGTTCTTC. Amino acids: CASSEGTSGRASEQFF.

V usage is TRBV19 and J usage is TRBJ1-2, with 9 bases matching TRBD1. Unmatched junction bases numbered 7, after V lost 0 bases and J lost 8 bases. CDR1 is LNHDA and CDR2 is SQIVND in the germline V gene (reference sequence). The CDR3 loop spans 15 amino acids. CDR3 region: CASSIDPQGARGYTF. The CDR3 coding sequence is TGTGCCAGTAGTATAGATCCACAGGGGGCGCGCGGCTACACCTTC. The full variable domain, rest sourced from reference TRBV19 and TRBJ1-2, is DGGITQSPKYLFRKEGQNVTLSCEQNLNHDAMYWYRQDPGQGLRLIYYSQIVNDFQKGDIAEGYSVSREKKESFPLTVTSAQKNPTAFYLCASSIDPQGARGYTFGSGTRLTVV.

This chain uses TRBV29-1 with TRBJ2-7; the D gene is possibly TRBD2 (6 bases). In germline, CDR1 is SQVTM, CDR2 ANQGSEA. CDR3 length equals 14 residues. Deletions cut 4 bases from V and 5 bases from J, with 18 bases between. CDR3 sequence: CSVVDADGGDEQYF. The CDR3 bases are TGCAGCGTTGTGGATGCCGACGGGGGTGACGAGCAGTACTTC.

V and J are TRBV10-3 and TRBJ2-6; 7 bases are a match to TRBD1. Germline trimming cut 10 bases from V and 2 bases from J; bases unmatched to any gene: 11. The CDR3 totals 16 residues. Germline V gives CDR1 ENHRY, CDR2 SYGVKD. CDR3 bases: TGTGCCACTCTGCGGACAGGTGGAACTGGGGCCAACGTCCTGACTTTC. Amino acids: CATLRTGGTGANVLTF.

Only one count was recorded for this clone. This chain joins TRBV25-1 and TRBJ2-2; D unresolved. This CDR3 is built from 14 residues. CDR1 is MGHDK and CDR2 is SYGVNS in the germline V gene. V lost 4 bases and J 0 bases, leaving 6 bases between the germline ends. Written as DNA, the CDR3 is TGTGCCAGCAGTGGCCCGGCGAACACCGGGGAGCTGTTTTTT. Translated: CASSGPANTGELFF. Together with reference TRBV25-1 and TRBJ2-2, the CDR3 gives the full variable domain: EADIYQTPRYLVIGTGKKITLECSQTMGHDKMYWYQQDPGMELHLIHYSYGVNSTEKGDLSSESTVSRIRTEHFPLTLESARPSHTSQYLCASSGPANTGELFFGEGSRLTVL.

The chain combines TRBV5-4 with TRBJ1-3; TRBD1 matches at 9 bases. The germline V gene has CDR1 SGHNT and CDR2 YYREEE (reference sequence). V was pared by 4 bases and J by 3 bases, with 5 bases of the junction left unmatched. The CDR3 has 15 residues. Here the CDR3 reads CASSPDRGYGNTIYF. The CDR3 DNA sequence: TGTGCCAGCAGCCCGGACAGGGGATATGGAAACACCATATATTTT.

This clone appeared a single time. The V call is TRBV9, the J call TRBJ2-1; 7 nucleotides align to TRBD1. This CDR3 has 15 amino acids. The ends lost 0 bases at V and 3 bases at J; junction bases unmatched: 3. CDR1 is SGDLS, CDR2 YYNGEE, per germline. The CDR3 here is CASSVGGQYYNEQFF. CDR3 DNA sequence: TGTGCCAGCAGCGTAGGGGGACAGTACTACAATGAGCAGTTCTTC.

The V call is TRBV30, the J call TRBJ1-2, with D hard to call. The germline V gene encodes CDR1 GTSNPN and CDR2 SVGIG (reference sequence). V lost 7 bases, J lost 1 base, and 7 bases lay in between. This CDR3 has 11 amino acids. CDR3 nucleotide sequence: TGTGCCTCCCGACATAACTATGGCTACACCTTC. This sequence encodes CASRHNYGYTF.

The V call is TRBV29-1, the J call TRBJ2-7; 9 bases fit TRBD2. CDR3 length: 12 amino acids. V trimming: 4 bases; J trimming: 9 bases; junction bases outside the gene matches: 7. Germline assignment: CDR1 SQVTM and CDR2 ANQGSEA. DNA for the CDR3: TGCAGCGTTGGCCTAGCGGGAACGGGGCAGTACTTC. Encoded protein: CSVGLAGTGQYF.

The chain carries TRBV4-3 and TRBJ2-1; D not resolved. Germline V gene sequence: CDR1 LGHNA, CDR2 YSLEER. The V end lost 4 bases, the J end lost 3 bases, and 10 bases lay between the germline ends. This CDR3 region has 14 residues. CDR3 sequence (DNA): TGCGCCAGCAGCCCGGGCCGAAGCTACAATGAGCAGTTCTTC. Translation: CASSPGRSYNEQFF.

The V call is TRBV6-6, the J call TRBJ2-7; TRBD1 matches 7 bases. V lost 0 bases to trimming and J lost 5 bases; unmatched junction nucleotides: 7. Germline V gives CDR1 MNHNY, CDR2 SVGAGI (reference sequence). The CDR3 contains 15 residues. CDR3 nucleotide sequence: TGTGCCAGCAGTTACTCGGGGACAGACTCGGACGAGCAGTACTTC. Translation gives CASSYSGTDSDEQYF.

The rearrangement uses TRBV28 and TRBJ1-6, with unresolved D. V lost 6 bases and J lost 5, with 11 bases in between. The CDR3 has 14 residues. Germline CDR1 MDHEN, CDR2 SYDVKM. CDR3 sequence reads: CASRDHADNSPLHF. CDR3 sequence (DNA): TGTGCCAGCAGGGACCATGCCGATAATTCACCCCTCCACTTT.